The next 13 T cell receptor beta chains were all read from a single sample in a study of blood T cell repertoires in COVID-19. Using immunoSEQ multiplex PCR, the repertoire was profiled, and TCRdb retains in-frame clones only, with some absent. The data show under 400,000 clones, with approximately 88% seen just once and approximately 1.6% held by the top ten. Sequencing was carried out using peripheral blood. These receptors were collected from a woman under 40 with COVID-19, enrolled during active disease.

The chain links TRBV27 to TRBJ2-5; D is possibly TRBD2 (6 bases). Per the germline V gene, CDR1 is MNHEY and CDR2 is SMNVEV (reference sequence). The V gene lost 2 bases and the J gene lost 4 bases, with 14 bases spanning the gap. This CDR3 has 15 residues. CDR3 amino acids: CASSLSREVGETQYF. CDR3 bases: TGTGCCAGCAGTTTAAGCAGGGAGGTGGGAGAGACCCAGTACTTC.

This clone was detected only once. This chain joins TRBV24-1 and TRBJ2-2; TRBD1 is a possible D gene (6 bases). The CDR3 is 16 amino acids. V lost 2 bases to trimming and J lost 2 bases, with 11 bases between them. Looked up from germline, CDR1 is KGHDR and CDR2 is SFDVKD. The CDR3 spells CATSDWQGINTGELFF. The CDR3 DNA is TGTGCCACCAGTGATTGGCAGGGGATAAACACCGGGGAGCTGTTTTTT.

CDR3 nucleotide sequence: TGTGCCAGCAGTGAAGGGGCCAGACAAGAGACCCAGTACTTC. Translation gives CASSEGARQETQYF. J is TRBJ2-5 and V is TRBV2; D not resolved. The CDR3 extends over 14 amino acids. Germline V gene lookup returns CDR1 SNHLY and CDR2 FYNNEI. The ends were cut back, 1 base at V and 2 bases at J, with 8 bases in the middle.

This chain links TRBV15 with TRBJ1-4; D unclear. This CDR3 is built from 16 residues. CDR1 and CDR2 from the germline V gene are LNHNV and YYDKDF (reference sequence). The V gene lost 1 base and the J gene lost 8 bases, with 17 bases spanning the gap. The CDR3 here is CATSRGSTPISEKLFF. CDR3 sequence (DNA): TGTGCCACCAGCAGAGGGTCGACTCCCATAAGCGAAAAACTGTTTTTT.

The chain has TRBV2 and TRBJ1-4; possible D gene TRBD1, 5 bases. The V gene's germline CDR1 is SNHLY and CDR2 FYNNEI. V shed 9 bases and J shed 4 bases, with 15 bases lying between them. This CDR3 spans 14 amino acids. In DNA form, the CDR3 reads TGTGCCAGTAACCAGGGTTGGGGTAATGAAAAACTGTTTTTT. Protein: CASNQGWGNEKLFF.

The rearrangement uses TRBV3-1 (or the pseudogene TRBV3-2) and TRBJ1-1, with D possibly matching TRBD1 (6 bases). Germline V lookup: CDR1 LGHDT, CDR2 YNNKEL (reference sequence). The CDR3 is made up of 13 amino acids. V was shortened by 0 bases and J by 8 bases, with 10 bases between the two germline ends. The CDR3 sequence is CASSQDAGAEAFF. CDR3 coding DNA: TGTGCCAGCAGCCAAGATGCAGGGGCGGAAGCTTTCTTT.

This clone was detected only a few times. V is TRBV19 and J is TRBJ1-6; tentatively, D is TRBD1 (5 bases). The germline V gene encodes CDR1 LNHDA and CDR2 SQIVND (reference sequence). This CDR3 is 14 amino acids long. The V end was cut by 10 bases, the J end by 9 bases, with 19 bases between. CDR3 amino acids: CATQTGGVSSPLHF. DNA of the CDR3: TGTGCCACCCAGACGGGAGGGGTAAGTTCACCCCTCCACTTT.

This clone came up once. V usage is TRBV7-8 and J usage is TRBJ2-2, with D tentatively TRBD2 (5 bases). The CDR3 consists of 17 residues. Germline CDR1 SGHVS, CDR2 FQNEAQ. The germline V and J ends were trimmed by 1 base and 5 bases, with 17 bases remaining between them. CDR3 DNA sequence: TGTGCCAGCAGCTTAGGGTCAGGAGGTATACTTACCGGGGAGCTGTTTTTT. Its protein is CASSLGSGGILTGELFF.

V usage is TRBV28 and J usage is TRBJ1-6; no definite D call. Germline CDR1 and CDR2: MDHEN and SYDVKM. Between the trimmed V and J ends, which lost 8 bases and 3 bases, there was a span of 11 bases. The CDR3 runs to 14 residues. The CDR3 nucleotides are TGTGCCAGCCAGGAGGGTTACTATAATTCACCCCTCCACTTT. Amino acid sequence: CASQEGYYNSPLHF.

The chain uses TRBV5-8 and TRBJ2-3, with 9 bases fitting TRBD1. The CDR3 is 15 residues long. CDR1 SGHTS and CDR2 YDEGEE come from the germline V gene. Trimming cost V 4 bases and J 2 bases; bases outside gene matches: 5. The CDR3 region has the DNA TGTGCCAGCAGCCCCGGGACAGGGCTCACAGATACGCAGTATTTT. Protein product: CASSPGTGLTDTQYF.

The rearrangement joins TRBV7-2 to TRBJ2-3, with 7 bases fitting TRBD1. The germline gives CDR1 SGHTA, CDR2 FQGNSA. The V and J ends lost 3 bases and 0 bases, in that order; junction bases with no gene match: 0. The CDR3 is 14 residues long. The CDR3 is CASSLGQSTDTQYF. Written as DNA, the CDR3 is TGTGCCAGCAGCTTGGGACAGAGCACAGATACGCAGTATTTT.

The genes are TRBV24-1 and TRBJ1-5; D not certain. Germline loops: CDR1 KGHDR, CDR2 SFDVKD. V was cut by 7 bases and J by 1 base, with 7 bases left in between. The CDR3 loop spans 13 amino acids. DNA of the CDR3: TGTGCCACCAGAGGAGAAAGCAATCAGCCCCAGCATTTT. This codes for CATRGESNQPQHF.

The J gene is TRBJ1-5, the V gene TRBV5-6; no firm D call. Trimming stripped 4 bases from V and 1 base from J, with 6 bases between. There are 13 residues in the CDR3. Germline lookup yields CDR1 SGHDT and CDR2 YYEEEE. CDR3 sequence: CASSARSNQPQHF. The CDR3 DNA reads TGTGCCAGCAGCGCGAGAAGCAATCAGCCCCAGCATTTT. The complete variable domain, with remaining parts taken from reference TRBV5-6 and TRBJ1-5, reads DAGVTQSPTHLIKTRGQQVTLRCSPKSGHDTVSWYQQALGQGPQFIFQYYEEEERQRGNFPDRFSGHQFPNYSSELNVNALLLGDSALYLCASSARSNQPQHFGDGTRLSIL.